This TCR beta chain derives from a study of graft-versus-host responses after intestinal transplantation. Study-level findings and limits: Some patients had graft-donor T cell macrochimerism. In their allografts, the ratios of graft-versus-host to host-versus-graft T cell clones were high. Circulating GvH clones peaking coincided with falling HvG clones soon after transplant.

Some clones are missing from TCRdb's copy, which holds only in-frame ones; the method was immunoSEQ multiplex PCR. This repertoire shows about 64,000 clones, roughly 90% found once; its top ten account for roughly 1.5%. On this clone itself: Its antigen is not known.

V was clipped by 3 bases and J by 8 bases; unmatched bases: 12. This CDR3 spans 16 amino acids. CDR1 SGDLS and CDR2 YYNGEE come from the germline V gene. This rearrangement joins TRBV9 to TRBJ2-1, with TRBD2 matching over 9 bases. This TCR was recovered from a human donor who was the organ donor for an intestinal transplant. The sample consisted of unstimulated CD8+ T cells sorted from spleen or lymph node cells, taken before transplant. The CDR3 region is CASSDHFAGGPDEQFF. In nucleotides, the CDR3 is TGTGCCAGCAGCGACCATTTTGCGGGAGGGCCCGATGAGCAGTTCTTC.